These 30 T cell receptor beta chains share one sample of origin, sequenced in a study of OX40 agonist ivuxolimab in advanced cancers. The protocol used for the library was the immunoSEQ multiplex PCR assay. The clones in this table, taken by TCRdb from immuneACCESS, are in-frame only. Not every clone is retained; where verified, under half of the shortfall comes from an unresolved V gene, and the cause of the rest is unknown. The sample contains approximately 79,000 clones, 87% of them found a single time. Approximately 0.54% of the sample lies in the top ten. This material consisted of CD4+ or CD8+ T cells sorted from blood, taken in a trial of the OX40 agonist ivuxolimab. These receptors were obtained from an adult with an advanced solid tumor such as melanoma, head and neck, liver or kidney cancer.

This clone has a single count. The V gene is TRBV10-1, the J gene TRBJ2-1; 10 nucleotides line up with TRBD2. The trim removed 3 bases at V and 4 bases at J, leaving 9 bases unmatched. The CDR3 consists of 17 residues. The V gene's germline CDR1 is WNHNN and CDR2 SYGVQD (reference sequence). Here the CDR3 reads CASSERSSGGLYNEQFF. As DNA, the CDR3 is TGCGCCAGCAGTGAAAGGTCTAGCGGGGGCCTGTACAATGAGCAGTTCTTC.

V usage is TRBV25-1 and J usage is TRBJ2-2; D possibly matches TRBD1 or TRBD2 (5 bases each). The CDR3 has 13 amino acids. The germline V and J ends were trimmed by 6 bases and 6 bases, with 11 bases remaining between them. Germline loops: CDR1 MGHDK, CDR2 SYGVNS. CDR3 amino acids: CASSRVGAGELFF. The CDR3 nucleotides are TGTGCCAGCAGCAGGGTGGGAGCCGGGGAGCTGTTTTTT. Full variable domain (missing parts from reference TRBV25-1 and TRBJ2-2): EADIYQTPRYLVIGTGKKITLECSQTMGHDKMYWYQQDPGMELHLIHYSYGVNSTEKGDLSSESTVSRIRTEHFPLTLESARPSHTSQYLCASSRVGAGELFFGEGSRLTVL.

In this sample, this clone turned up a few times. J is TRBJ2-2 and V is TRBV28; perhaps D is TRBD1 or TRBD2 (5 bases each). There are 13 residues in the CDR3. Germline V gene data show CDR1 as MDHEN and CDR2 as SYDVKM. Trimming stripped 6 bases from V and 7 bases from J, with 12 bases between. CDR3 amino acids: CASRVGRIGELFF. The DNA for the CDR3 is TGTGCCAGCAGGGTGGGACGGATCGGGGAGCTGTTTTTT.

The genes are TRBV9 and TRBJ1-2, with D maybe TRBD1 (5 bases). V gave up 6 bases and J gave up 3 bases, with 18 bases separating them. CDR3 length: 15 amino acids. CDR1 is SGDLS, CDR2 YYNGEE, per germline. CDR3 in amino acids: CASTPRGTGDYGYTF. The CDR3 DNA reads as TGTGCCAGCACCCCACGAGGGACGGGCGACTATGGCTACACCTTC.

This chain joins TRBV28 and TRBJ1-1; 9 bases line up with TRBD1. This CDR3 region has 15 residues. After removal of 5 bases from V and 3 bases from J, the junction contained 7 bases not matched to a gene. Germline V lookup: CDR1 MDHEN, CDR2 SYDVKM. As DNA, the CDR3 is TGTGCCAGCAGTATCCCCGGACAGGGGCACACTGAAGCTTTCTTT. It codes for CASSIPGQGHTEAFF.

V gene TRBV5-4 combines with J gene TRBJ2-1, with TRBD1 identical over 8 bases. Germline V gives CDR1 SGHNT, CDR2 YYREEE (reference sequence). The CDR3 spans 12 residues. The junction had 10 bases not matched to a gene; V was cut back by 4 bases and J by 16 bases. The CDR3 loop is CASSPPGQDPFF. The CDR3 bases are TGTGCCAGCAGCCCTCCGGGACAGGATCCCTTCTTC. The entire variable domain, with the rest obtained from reference TRBV5-4 and TRBJ2-1, is as follows: ETGVTQSPTHLIKTRGQQVTLRCSSQSGHNTVSWYQQALGQGPQFIFQYYREEENGRGNFPPRFSGLQFPNYSSELNVNALELDDSALYLCASSPPGQDPFFGPGTRLTVL.

V and J are TRBV19 and TRBJ2-1; 7 bases agree with TRBD2. This CDR3 has 14 amino acids. CDR1 and CDR2 from the germline V gene are LNHDA and SQIVND (reference sequence). V was clipped by 3 bases and J by 4 bases; unmatched bases: 3. The CDR3 DNA reads TGTGCCAGTAGTATCCTTAGCGGGTACAATGAGCAGTTCTTC. Its translation: CASSILSGYNEQFF.

The chain has TRBV12-5 and TRBJ1-1; D remains ambiguous. Germline V CDR1 and CDR2: LGHNT, FRNRAP. The V end lost 1 base, the J end lost 0 bases, and 9 bases lay between the germline ends. The CDR3 is made up of 15 amino acids. The CDR3 bases are TGTGCTAGTGGTTTGGGGGCGGGAATGAACACTGAAGCTTTCTTT. Its translation: CASGLGAGMNTEAFF.

CDR3 amino acids: CAWSPRQGPGANVLTF. Here the CDR3 DNA reads TGTGCCTGGAGTCCTCGACAGGGACCTGGGGCCAACGTCCTGACTTTC. The chain has TRBV30 and TRBJ2-6; 7 nucleotides match TRBD1. The CDR3 runs to 16 residues. Germline trimming cut 2 bases from V and 2 bases from J; bases unmatched to any gene: 6. The V gene's germline CDR1 is GTSNPN and CDR2 SVGIG (reference sequence).

This chain links TRBV6-1 with TRBJ1-1, with a tentative D call TRBD1 (6 bases). The CDR3 sequence is 12 residues long. The ends were cut back, 6 bases at V and 6 bases at J, with 11 bases in the middle. Germline V gives CDR1 MNHNS, CDR2 SASEGT. As DNA, the CDR3 is TGTGCCAGCAGCAACAGGGTCGCTGAAGCTTTCTTT. Protein product: CASSNRVAEAFF.

This CDR3 is CAWSVGGQAFF. In DNA form, the CDR3 reads TGTGCCTGGAGTGTGGGGGGACAAGCTTTCTTT. The chain uses TRBV30 and TRBJ1-1; TRBD1 is a possible D gene (5 bases). CDR3 length: 11 residues. CDR1 is GTSNPN, CDR2 SVGIG, per germline (reference sequence). V lost 0 bases and J lost 9, with 8 bases in between.

The chain recombines TRBV6-5 with TRBJ1-1; D not resolved. V gave up 2 bases and J gave up 10 bases, with 8 bases separating them. CDR3 length equals 11 residues. The germline V gene encodes CDR1 MNHEY and CDR2 SVGAGI. CDR3 sequence (DNA): TGTGCCAGCAGTTACGGTGGTGGAGCTTTCTTT. This gives the protein CASSYGGGAFF.

The chain uses TRBV2 and TRBJ2-5, with TRBD2 matching 9 bases. There are 15 residues in the CDR3. J was trimmed by 5 bases and V by 7 bases; bases with no gene match: 11. Per the germline V gene, CDR1 is SNHLY and CDR2 is FYNNEI. CDR3 in DNA: TGTGCCAGCAACGGGGAGCGGGGGGCCGGGGAGACCCAGTACTTC. Translating it yields CASNGERGAGETQYF.

This chain uses TRBV12-5 with TRBJ1-6; 10 nucleotides align to TRBD1. Per the germline V gene, CDR1 is LGHNT and CDR2 is FRNRAP. J lost 0 bases, V lost 0 bases, and 8 bases had no gene match. This CDR3 region has 20 residues. CDR3 bases: TGTGCTAGTGGTTTGGTACGAGGGACAGGGGCCAGCTCCTATAATTCACCCCTCCACTTT. Translation gives CASGLVRGTGASSYNSPLHF.

The chain joins TRBV7-9 to TRBJ1-2; D is unresolved. CDR1 is SEHNR, CDR2 FQNEAQ, per germline (reference sequence). Trimming removed 1 base from V and 6 bases from J, with 9 bases in between. The CDR3 runs 13 residues. For the CDR3, the DNA is TGTGCCAGCAGCTTAGTACAGAATCATGGCTACACCTTC. Translated, it gives CASSLVQNHGYTF.

This clone occurred a few times. This chain joins TRBV19 and TRBJ1-5; D remains ambiguous. The length of the CDR3 is 13 residues. Deletions cut 4 bases from V and 9 bases from J, with 13 bases between. CDR1 is LNHDA, CDR2 SQIVND, per germline (reference sequence). CDR3 loop: CASSTSLRVPQHF. Here the CDR3 DNA reads TGTGCCAGTAGTACCTCTCTTCGGGTGCCCCAGCATTTT.

This chain connects TRBV7-8 to TRBJ1-4, with no clear D. The germline CDR1 and CDR2 sequences are SGHVS and FQNEAQ. The CDR3 loop spans 14 amino acids. Trimming cost V 6 bases and J 2 bases, with 10 bases left between them. The CDR3 bases are TGTGCCAGCAGTATAGGAGTTACTAATGAAAAACTGTTTTTT. This sequence encodes CASSIGVTNEKLFF.

The chain carries TRBV29-1 and TRBJ2-1; 7 bases are shared with TRBD2. Looked up from germline, CDR1 is SQVTM and CDR2 is ANQGSEA. The CDR3 spans 11 residues. With 7 bases clipped from V and 9 bases from J, the junction kept 6 bases outside the gene matches. CDR3 DNA: TGCAGCGGCCAGCGGGGAGGTGAGCAGTTCTTC. Its protein product is CSGQRGGEQFF.

The chain links TRBV21-1 to TRBJ2-1; TRBD1 is the table's D call, not checked against the DNA. TRBV21-1 is a known pseudogene. This CDR3 region has 20 residues. The CDR3 spells CASSKAAGGVQNIISNEQFF. The CDR3 DNA is TGTGCCAGCAGCAAAGCGGCAGGGGGCGTCCAAAATATTATCAGCAATGAGCAGTTCTTC.

The chain carries TRBV14 and TRBJ1-1; D ambiguous. Germline V gene lookup returns CDR1 SGHDN and CDR2 FVKESK. Trimming removed 5 bases from V and 3 bases from J, with 10 bases in between. This CDR3 is built from 13 residues. The CDR3 DNA is TGTGCCAGCAGCTACGACTTGGACACTGAAGCTTTCTTT. Protein: CASSYDLDTEAFF.

This chain uses TRBV27 with TRBJ2-3, with 9 bases fitting TRBD1. This CDR3 region has 14 residues. Germline V gene lookup returns CDR1 MNHEY and CDR2 SMNVEV (reference sequence). The trim removed 3 bases at V and 3 bases at J, leaving 1 base unmatched. CDR3 sequence (DNA): TGTGCCAGCAGTTTGGACAGGGGAACAGATACGCAGTATTTT. Amino acids: CASSLDRGTDTQYF.

The V call is TRBV20-1, the J call TRBJ2-3; D remains unclear. The V end was cut by 3 bases, the J end by 8 bases, with 6 bases between. CDR3 length: 10 amino acids. Per the germline V gene, CDR1 is DFQATT and CDR2 is SNEGSKA (reference sequence). Here the CDR3 reads CSASAATQYF. In DNA, the CDR3 is TGCAGTGCTAGCGCAGCTACGCAGTATTTT.

By its share, this clone is medium-sized. The gene calls are TRBV12-5 and TRBJ2-7; tentative D call: TRBD1 (5 bases). Between the trimmed V and J ends, which lost 10 bases and 1 base, there was a span of 17 bases. This CDR3 spans 14 amino acids. Per the germline V gene, CDR1 is LGHNT and CDR2 is FRNRAP. In DNA, the CDR3 is TGTGCTACTGGGAACCCGACAGAATCCTACGAGCAGTACTTC. It yields the protein CATGNPTESYEQYF.

The chain recombines TRBV29-1 with TRBJ2-5; 8 bases fit TRBD1. The CDR3 contains 17 residues. With 0 bases clipped from V and 1 base from J, the junction kept 10 bases outside the gene matches. CDR1 is SQVTM and CDR2 is ANQGSEA in the germline V gene. CDR3 loop: CSVEDLGTGTVQETQYF. The CDR3 coding sequence is TGCAGCGTTGAAGATTTGGGGACAGGTACTGTCCAAGAGACCCAGTACTTC.

V and J are TRBV2 and TRBJ1-5; 9 bases are a match to TRBD1. The CDR3 spans 13 residues. Germline-derived CDR1 and CDR2 are SNHLY and FYNNEI. The V and J ends lost 11 bases and 4 bases, in that order; junction bases with no gene match: 6. This CDR3 reads CAGSGTGNQPQHF. In DNA form, the CDR3 reads TGTGCCGGCTCCGGGACAGGGAATCAGCCCCAGCATTTT.

The chain has TRBV5-1 and TRBJ1-1; D is ambiguous. V shed 4 bases and J shed 4 bases, with 14 bases lying between them. The germline gives CDR1 SGHRS, CDR2 YFSETQ. This CDR3 contains 14 residues. CDR3 nucleotide sequence: TGCGCCAGCAGCCGACTAGGCGTCCTCACTGAAGCTTTCTTT. Residues: CASSRLGVLTEAFF.

The rearrangement links TRBV2 to TRBJ2-1, with 8 bases identical to TRBD2. Germline trimming cut 8 bases from V and 4 bases from J; bases unmatched to any gene: 4. The CDR3 runs to 13 residues. Germline lookup yields CDR1 SNHLY and CDR2 FYNNEI. This chain's CDR3 is CASAGGSYNEQFF. In DNA, the CDR3 is TGTGCCAGCGCGGGAGGATCGTACAATGAGCAGTTCTTC.

V usage is TRBV6-6 and J usage is TRBJ1-3, with a weak D call TRBD1 (6 bases). This CDR3 is built from 16 residues. V lost 4 bases and J 10 bases, leaving 23 bases between the germline ends. Germline loops: CDR1 MNHNY, CDR2 SVGAGI (reference sequence). The CDR3 protein is CASSSLRDTPGRTIYF. Written as DNA, the CDR3 is TGTGCCAGCAGTTCCCTCCGGGACACCCCAGGGCGGACCATATATTTT.

This clone was recorded only once. The chain couples TRBV9 to TRBJ1-4; 7 nucleotides agree with TRBD1. Germline V gives CDR1 SGDLS, CDR2 YYNGEE. The CDR3 is 15 residues long. Germline trimming cut 4 bases from V and 1 base from J; bases unmatched to any gene: 4. The CDR3 DNA reads as TGTGCCAGCAGCCCCCGACAGGGAACTAATGAAAAACTGTTTTTT. As protein: CASSPRQGTNEKLFF.

This sequence joins TRBV19 and TRBJ2-3; 7 bases match TRBD2. The CDR3 runs 15 residues. The ends lost 5 bases at V and 5 bases at J; junction bases unmatched: 10. Germline V CDR1 and CDR2: LNHDA, SQIVND (reference sequence). The DNA of the CDR3 is TGTGCCAGTAGTCCCCCAGCGGGACGGGGAGATACGCAGTATTTT. It specifies CASSPPAGRGDTQYF. The whole variable domain, filled in from reference TRBV19 and TRBJ2-3, reads DGGITQSPKYLFRKEGQNVTLSCEQNLNHDAMYWYRQDPGQGLRLIYYSQIVNDFQKGDIAEGYSVSREKKESFPLTVTSAQKNPTAFYLCASSPPAGRGDTQYFGPGTRLTVL.